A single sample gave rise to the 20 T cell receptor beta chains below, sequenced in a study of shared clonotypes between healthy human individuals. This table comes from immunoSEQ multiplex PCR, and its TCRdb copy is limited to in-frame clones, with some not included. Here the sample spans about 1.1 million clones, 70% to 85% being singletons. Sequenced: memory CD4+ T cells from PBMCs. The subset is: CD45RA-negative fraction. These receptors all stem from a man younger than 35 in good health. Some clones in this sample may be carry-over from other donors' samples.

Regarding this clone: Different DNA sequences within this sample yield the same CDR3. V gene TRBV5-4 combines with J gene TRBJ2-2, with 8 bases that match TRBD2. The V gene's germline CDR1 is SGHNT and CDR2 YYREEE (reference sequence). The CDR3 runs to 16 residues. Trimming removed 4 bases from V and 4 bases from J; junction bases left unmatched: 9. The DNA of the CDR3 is TGTGCCAGCAGCCTGGGGGGGCTAGCGGGCACCGGGGAGCTGTTTTTT. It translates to CASSLGGLAGTGELFF. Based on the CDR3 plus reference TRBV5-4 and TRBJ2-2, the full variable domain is ETGVTQSPTHLIKTRGQQVTLRCSSQSGHNTVSWYQQALGQGPQFIFQYYREEENGRGNFPPRFSGLQFPNYSSELNVNALELDDSALYLCASSLGGLAGTGELFFGEGSRLTVL.

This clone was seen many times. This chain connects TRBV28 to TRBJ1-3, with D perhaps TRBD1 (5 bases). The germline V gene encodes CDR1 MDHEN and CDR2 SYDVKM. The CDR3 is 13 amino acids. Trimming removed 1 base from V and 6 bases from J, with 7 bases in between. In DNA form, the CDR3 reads TGTGCCAGCAGTTTATCGGGGGTAAACACCATATATTTT. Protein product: CASSLSGVNTIYF.

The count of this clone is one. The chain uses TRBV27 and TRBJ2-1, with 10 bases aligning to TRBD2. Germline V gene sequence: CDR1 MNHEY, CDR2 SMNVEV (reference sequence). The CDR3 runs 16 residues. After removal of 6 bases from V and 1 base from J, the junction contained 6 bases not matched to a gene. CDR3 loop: CASSSHSGRSYNEQFF. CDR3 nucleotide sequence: TGTGCCAGCAGCTCTCATAGCGGGAGGTCCTACAATGAGCAGTTCTTC.

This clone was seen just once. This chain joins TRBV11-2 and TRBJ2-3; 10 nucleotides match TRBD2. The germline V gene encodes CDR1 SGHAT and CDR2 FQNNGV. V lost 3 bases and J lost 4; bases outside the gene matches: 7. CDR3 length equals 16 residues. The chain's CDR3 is CASSFGSSGSADTQYF. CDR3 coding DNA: TGTGCCAGCAGCTTCGGCTCTAGCGGGAGTGCAGATACGCAGTATTTT.

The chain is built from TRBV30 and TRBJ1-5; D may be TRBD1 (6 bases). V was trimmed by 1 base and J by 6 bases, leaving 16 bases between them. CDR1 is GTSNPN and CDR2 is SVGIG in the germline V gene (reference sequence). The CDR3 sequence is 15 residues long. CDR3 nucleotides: TGTGCCTGGAGTGGACAGGAGTTCACGATTCAGCCCCAGCATTTT. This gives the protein CAWSGQEFTIQPQHF.

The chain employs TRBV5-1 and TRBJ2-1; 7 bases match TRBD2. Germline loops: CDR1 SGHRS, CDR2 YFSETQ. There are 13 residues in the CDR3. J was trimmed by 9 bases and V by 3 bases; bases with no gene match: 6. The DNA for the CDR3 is TGCGCCAGCAGCTATGGGACTACTAGTGAGCAGTTCTTC. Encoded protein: CASSYGTTSEQFF.

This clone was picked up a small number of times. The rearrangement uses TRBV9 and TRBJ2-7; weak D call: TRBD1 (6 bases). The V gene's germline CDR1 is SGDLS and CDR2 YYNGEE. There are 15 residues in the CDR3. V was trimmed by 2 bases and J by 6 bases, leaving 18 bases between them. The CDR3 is CASSVGVGQFGEQYF. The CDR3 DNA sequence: TGTGCCAGCAGCGTTGGGGTAGGACAGTTTGGCGAGCAGTACTTC.

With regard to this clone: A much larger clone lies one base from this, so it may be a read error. CDR3 loop: CACRRGSGNTIYF. The CDR3 DNA follows: TGTGCCTGCCGCCGCGGTTCTGGAAACACCATATATTTT. The chain couples TRBV30 to TRBJ1-3; unclear D gene. With 6 bases removed from V and 1 base from J, the gap between germline ends came to 10 bases. Germline CDR1 and CDR2: GTSNPN and SVGIG (reference sequence). The CDR3 length is 13 residues.

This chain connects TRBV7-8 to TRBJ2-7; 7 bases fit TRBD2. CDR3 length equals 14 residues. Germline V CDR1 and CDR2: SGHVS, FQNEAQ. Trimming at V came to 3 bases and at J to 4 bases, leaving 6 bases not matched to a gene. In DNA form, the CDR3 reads TGTGCCAGCAGCTTCAGCGGGGTTGCATACGAGCAGTACTTC. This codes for CASSFSGVAYEQYF.

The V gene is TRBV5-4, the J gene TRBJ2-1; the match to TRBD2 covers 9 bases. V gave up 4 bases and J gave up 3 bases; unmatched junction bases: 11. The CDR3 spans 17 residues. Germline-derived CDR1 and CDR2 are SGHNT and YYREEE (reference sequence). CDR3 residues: CASSLTSGPLIYNEQFF. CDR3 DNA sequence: TGTGCCAGCAGCCTTACTAGCGGGCCCCTAATCTACAATGAGCAGTTCTTC.

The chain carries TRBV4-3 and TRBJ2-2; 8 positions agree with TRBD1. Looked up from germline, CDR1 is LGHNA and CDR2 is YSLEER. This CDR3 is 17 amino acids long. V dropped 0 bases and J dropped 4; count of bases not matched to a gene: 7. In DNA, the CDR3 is TGCGCCAGCAGCCAAGATCCCCCAGGGGGCGTCACCGGGGAGCTGTTTTTT. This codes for CASSQDPPGGVTGELFF.

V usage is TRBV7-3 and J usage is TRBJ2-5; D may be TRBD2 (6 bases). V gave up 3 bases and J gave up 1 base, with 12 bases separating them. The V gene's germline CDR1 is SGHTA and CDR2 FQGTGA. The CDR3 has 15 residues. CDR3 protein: CASSLTSGLQETQYF. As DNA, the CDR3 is TGTGCCAGCAGCTTGACCTCGGGACTCCAAGAGACCCAGTACTTC.

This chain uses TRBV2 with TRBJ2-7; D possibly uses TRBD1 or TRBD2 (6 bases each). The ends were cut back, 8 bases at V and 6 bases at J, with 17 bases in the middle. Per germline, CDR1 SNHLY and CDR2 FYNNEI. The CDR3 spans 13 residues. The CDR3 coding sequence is TGTGCCAGCCGCCTTACCGGGGGCGGCGAGCAGTACTTC. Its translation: CASRLTGGGEQYF.

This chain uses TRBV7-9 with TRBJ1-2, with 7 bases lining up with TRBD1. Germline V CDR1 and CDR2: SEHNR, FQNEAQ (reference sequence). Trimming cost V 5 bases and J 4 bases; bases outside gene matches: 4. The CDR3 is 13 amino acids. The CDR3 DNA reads TGTGCCAGCAGCGCGCAGGGGGTCTATGGCTACACCTTC. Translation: CASSAQGVYGYTF.

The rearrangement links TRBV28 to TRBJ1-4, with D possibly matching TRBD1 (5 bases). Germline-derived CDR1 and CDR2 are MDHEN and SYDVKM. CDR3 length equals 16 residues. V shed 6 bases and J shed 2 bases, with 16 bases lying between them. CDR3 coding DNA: TGTGCCAGCAGGGGGCAAAGGGCCCACACTAATGAAAAACTGTTTTTT. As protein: CASRGQRAHTNEKLFF. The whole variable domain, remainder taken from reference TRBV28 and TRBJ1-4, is DVKVTQSSRYLVKRTGEKVFLECVQDMDHENMFWYRQDPGLGLRLIYFSYDVKMKEKGDIPEGYSVSREKKERFSLILESASTNQTSMYLCASRGQRAHTNEKLFFGSGTQLSVL.

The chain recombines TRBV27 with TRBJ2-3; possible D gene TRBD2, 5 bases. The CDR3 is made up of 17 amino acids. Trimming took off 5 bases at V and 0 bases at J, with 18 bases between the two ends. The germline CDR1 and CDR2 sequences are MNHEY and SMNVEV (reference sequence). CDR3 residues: CASSIQGGSASTDTQYF. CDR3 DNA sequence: TGTGCCAGCAGTATCCAAGGTGGTAGCGCCAGCACAGATACGCAGTATTTT.

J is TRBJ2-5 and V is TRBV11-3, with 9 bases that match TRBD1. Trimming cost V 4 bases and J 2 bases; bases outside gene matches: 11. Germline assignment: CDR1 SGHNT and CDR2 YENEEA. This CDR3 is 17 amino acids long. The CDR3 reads CASSSHTQGAGQETQYF. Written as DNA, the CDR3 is TGTGCCAGCAGCTCACATACACAGGGGGCTGGGCAAGAGACCCAGTACTTC. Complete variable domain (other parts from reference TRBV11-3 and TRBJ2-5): EAGVVQSPRYKIIEKKQPVAFWCNPISGHNTLYWYLQNLGQGPELLIRYENEEAVDDSQLPKDRFSAERLKGVDSTLKIQPAELGDSAVYLCASSSHTQGAGQETQYFGPGTRLLVL.

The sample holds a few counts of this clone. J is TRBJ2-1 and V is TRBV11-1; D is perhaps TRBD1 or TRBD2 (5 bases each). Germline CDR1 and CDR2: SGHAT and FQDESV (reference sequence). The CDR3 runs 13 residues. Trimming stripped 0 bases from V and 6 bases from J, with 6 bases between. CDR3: CASSLAGANEQFF. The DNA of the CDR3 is TGTGCCAGCAGCTTAGCCGGGGCCAATGAGCAGTTCTTC.

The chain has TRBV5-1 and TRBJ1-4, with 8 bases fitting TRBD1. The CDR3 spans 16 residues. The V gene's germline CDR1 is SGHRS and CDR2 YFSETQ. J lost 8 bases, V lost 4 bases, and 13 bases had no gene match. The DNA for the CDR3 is TGCGCCAGCAGCCCTGGGACAGGCAAAAGAGGAGAAAAACTGTTTTTT. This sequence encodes CASSPGTGKRGEKLFF.

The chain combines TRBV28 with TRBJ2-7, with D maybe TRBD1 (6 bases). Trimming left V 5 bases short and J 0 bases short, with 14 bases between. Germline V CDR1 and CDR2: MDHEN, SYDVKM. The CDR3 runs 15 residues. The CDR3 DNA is TGTGCCAGCAGTCCCTCTGGACAGAGCTCCTACGAGCAGTACTTC. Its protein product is CASSPSGQSSYEQYF.